This section outlines one TCR beta chain sequence together with its context. Its antigen is still unknown. The CDR3 spans 15 residues. The junction had 11 bases not matched to a gene; V was cut back by 4 bases and J by 6 bases. Germline loops: CDR1 SGHKS, CDR2 YYEKEE (reference sequence). The record originates from a study of T cells in tuberculosis. Clones were sequenced by immunoSEQ multiplex PCR, and TCRdb holds only the in-frame ones, with some missing. Here the sample spans 6,500 to 8,000 clones, 85% to 95% being singletons. Each donor contributed 85,000 to 100,000 T cells on average, unsorted. General study points: Shorter CDR3-alpha in active tuberculosis partly drove smaller distances.

The V call is TRBV5-5, the J call TRBJ1-1, with 8 bases identical to TRBD1. This clonotype was sampled from an adult with tuberculosis. Sequenced material: PBMCs. The CDR3 spells CASSLYSDRAPEAFF. The CDR3 DNA follows: TGTGCCAGCAGCCTGTATTCGGACAGGGCCCCTGAAGCTTTCTTT. The full variable domain, in which reference TRBV5-5 and TRBJ1-1 provide the parts outside the CDR3, is DAGVTQSPTHLIKTRGQQVTLRCSPISGHKSVSWYQQVLGQGPQFIFQYYEKEERGRGNFPDRFSARQFPNYSSELNVNALLLGDSALYLCASSLYSDRAPEAFFGQGTRLTVV.